One sample yielded the 12 T cell receptor beta chains listed below, sequenced in a study of T cells after yellow fever vaccination (dated by TCRdb to the late 2010s). Interpreted using the paper, the treatment or condition label stands for: live attenuated yellow fever vaccine strain. The method was 5' RACE. These reads were obtained on an Illumina HiSeq 2500. TCRdb reworked the public reads: Q25 trimming with fastp, MiXCR clone assembly, productive beta chains retained. A single entry per CDR3 protein holds the most common genes and DNA from its merged rows. The table for this sample lists some 110,000 distinct CDR3 sequences; approximately 8.4% of them were counted only once. Of the sample, over 25% is held by the ten largest clones. The sample in question was CD8+ T cells sorted from PBMCs, obtained 45 days after the yellow fever booster vaccination. The receptor set was obtained from a young man who received the YFV17D yellow fever vaccine.

Many counts were recorded for this clonotype. V is TRBV4-3 and J is TRBJ2-1; 8 nucleotides line up with TRBD1. CDR1 is LGHNA, CDR2 YSLEER, per germline. J gave up 4 bases and V 1 base, and 6 bases lay outside the gene matches. The CDR3 runs to 16 residues. The DNA for the CDR3 is TGCGCCAGCAGCCAAGTGTGGCAGGGGGCTTACAATGAGCAGTTCTTC. It encodes CASSQVWQGAYNEQFF.

This clonotype was counted many times. The V and J genes are TRBV6-2 or TRBV6-3 and TRBJ2-1; TRBD1 is a possible D gene (7 bases). The CDR3 consists of 21 residues. V was trimmed by 6 bases and J by 8 bases, leaving 38 bases between them. Germline V CDR1 and CDR2: MNHEY, SVGEGT. The CDR3 spells CASSPPPGTALTGVWNDEQFF. The CDR3 nucleotides are TGTGCCAGCAGCCCACCCCCTGGGACAGCCCTTACGGGAGTGTGGAATGATGAGCAGTTCTTC.

The genes are TRBV19 and TRBJ2-1; tentative D call: TRBD2 (5 bases). CDR1 and CDR2 (germline): LNHDA, SQIVND (reference sequence). This CDR3 contains 12 residues. Trimming took off 5 bases at V and 9 bases at J, with 11 bases between the two ends. The CDR3 is CASSPGIAEQFF. In nucleotides, the CDR3 is TGTGCCAGTAGTCCGGGGATCGCTGAGCAGTTCTTC.

This chain uses TRBV27 with TRBJ2-3; D ambiguous. CDR3 length: 13 residues. The V gene lost 7 bases and the J gene lost 6 bases, with 14 bases spanning the gap. Per the germline V gene, CDR1 is MNHEY and CDR2 is SMNVEV (reference sequence). The CDR3 DNA reads as TGTGCCAGCAATTCCTACATTGGCGATACGCAGTATTTT. It codes for CASNSYIGDTQYF.

This clonotype was counted a few times. The chain combines TRBV3-1 with TRBJ2-5; perhaps TRBD1 as D (6 bases). V lost 6 bases and J lost 4, with 15 bases in between. CDR3 size: 14 residues. Germline-derived CDR1 and CDR2 are LGHDT and YNNKEL (reference sequence). This CDR3 reads CASSFTGLIETQYF. The CDR3, as DNA: TGTGCCAGCAGTTTCACAGGGTTGATAGAGACCCAGTACTTC.

CDR3 loop: CASSPPGGGAYEQYF. CDR3 DNA sequence: TGTGCCAGCTCACCACCCGGCGGGGGTGCCTACGAGCAGTACTTC. This chain links TRBV18 with TRBJ2-7, with 7 positions matching TRBD2. The V gene's germline CDR1 is KGHSH and CDR2 LQKENI. Trimming at V came to 0 bases and at J to 2 bases, leaving 4 bases not matched to a gene. CDR3 length equals 15 residues.

A few counts support this clonotype. This chain links TRBV29-1 with TRBJ2-5; D perhaps matches TRBD2 (6 bases). V was cut by 3 bases and J by 2 bases, with 7 bases left in between. CDR3 length equals 12 residues. In germline, CDR1 is SQVTM, CDR2 ANQGSEA. The CDR3 nucleotides read TGCAGCGTTGAGGAGGGTCAAGAGACCCAGTACTTC. Translation: CSVEEGQETQYF.

This clonotype appeared a few times. The gene calls are TRBV11-3 and TRBJ2-1; 7 bases match TRBD1. The V segment lost 4 bases and the J segment 2 bases; nucleotides outside the gene matches: 8. Germline V gives CDR1 SGHNT, CDR2 YENEEA. The CDR3 has 16 residues. CDR3 in amino acids: CASSSRDREAYNEQFF. In nucleotides, the CDR3 is TGTGCCAGCAGCTCCCGGGACAGAGAGGCCTACAATGAGCAGTTCTTC.

The table lists this clonotype with a few counts. The genes are TRBV24-1 and TRBJ1-5; 9 bases align to TRBD1. The CDR3 has 15 residues. Trimming at V came to 4 bases and at J to 4 bases, leaving 4 bases not matched to a gene. Germline CDR1 reads KGHDR; CDR2 reads SFDVKD. This CDR3 reads CATSELTGGNQPQHF. CDR3 coding DNA: TGTGCCACCAGTGAATTGACAGGGGGGAATCAGCCCCAGCATTTT.

This clonotype showed up many times. This chain links TRBV5-1 with TRBJ2-1; D unclear. The V gene lost 1 base and the J gene lost 8 bases, with 16 bases spanning the gap. CDR3 length equals 15 residues. CDR1 SGHRS and CDR2 YFSETQ come from the germline V gene. The CDR3: CASSLRASRMDEQFF. The DNA for the CDR3 is TGCGCCAGCAGCTTGCGGGCTAGTAGGATGGATGAGCAGTTCTTC.

This clonotype occurred many times. This sequence joins TRBV20-1 and TRBJ2-2; 7 positions match TRBD1. Germline CDR1 reads DFQATT; CDR2 reads SNEGSKA (reference sequence). The ends lost 3 bases at V and 7 bases at J; junction bases unmatched: 8. This CDR3 contains 14 residues. CDR3: CSASVGQGVGELFF. In DNA form, the CDR3 reads TGCAGTGCTAGTGTGGGTCAGGGGGTCGGGGAGCTGTTTTTT.

This clonotype turned up a few times. The V gene is TRBV6-5, the J gene TRBJ2-4; 7 bases agree with TRBD2. CDR3 length: 16 amino acids. Trimming took 2 bases from V and 2 from J; bases not matched to a gene: 6. Germline values: CDR1 MNHEY, CDR2 SVGAGI. The CDR3 sequence: CASSYGGSGTKNIQYF. CDR3 bases: TGTGCCAGCAGTTACGGCGGGAGCGGAACCAAAAACATTCAGTACTTC.